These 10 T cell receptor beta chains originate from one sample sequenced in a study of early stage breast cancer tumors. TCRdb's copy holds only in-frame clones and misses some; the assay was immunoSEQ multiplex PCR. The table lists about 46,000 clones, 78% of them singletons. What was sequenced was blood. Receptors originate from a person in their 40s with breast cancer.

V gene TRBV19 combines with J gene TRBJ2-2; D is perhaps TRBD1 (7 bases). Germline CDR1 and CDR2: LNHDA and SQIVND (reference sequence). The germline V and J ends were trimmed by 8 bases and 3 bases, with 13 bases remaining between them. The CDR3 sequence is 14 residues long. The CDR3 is CASSRGDYTGELFF. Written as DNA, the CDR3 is TGTGCCAGTTCCAGGGGGGACTACACCGGGGAGCTGTTTTTT.

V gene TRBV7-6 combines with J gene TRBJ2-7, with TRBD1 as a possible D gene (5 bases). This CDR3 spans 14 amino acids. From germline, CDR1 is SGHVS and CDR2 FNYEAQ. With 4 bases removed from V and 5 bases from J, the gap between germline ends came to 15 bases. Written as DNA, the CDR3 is TGTGCCAGCAGCTCCCTTACGATAGGGGACGAGCAGTACTTC. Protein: CASSSLTIGDEQYF.

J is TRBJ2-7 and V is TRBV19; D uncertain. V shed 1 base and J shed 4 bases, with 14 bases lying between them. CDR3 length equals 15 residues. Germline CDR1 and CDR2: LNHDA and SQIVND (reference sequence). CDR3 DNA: TGTGCCAGTAGTATAGTTGGGGTGGGTTTTTACGAGCAGTACTTC. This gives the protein CASSIVGVGFYEQYF.

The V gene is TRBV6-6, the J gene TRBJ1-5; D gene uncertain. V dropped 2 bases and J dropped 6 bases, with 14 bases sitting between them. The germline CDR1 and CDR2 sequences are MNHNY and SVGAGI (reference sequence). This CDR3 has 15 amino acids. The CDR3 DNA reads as TGTGCCAGCAGTTACCGCGCAAGTGGGTTTCAGCCCCAGCATTTT. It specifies CASSYRASGFQPQHF.

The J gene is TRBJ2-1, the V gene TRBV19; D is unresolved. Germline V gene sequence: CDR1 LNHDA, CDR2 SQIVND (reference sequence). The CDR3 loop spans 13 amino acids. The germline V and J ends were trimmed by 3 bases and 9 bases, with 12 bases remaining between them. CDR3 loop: CASSIPKTTEQFF. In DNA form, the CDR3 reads TGTGCCAGTAGTATCCCAAAGACCACTGAGCAGTTCTTC. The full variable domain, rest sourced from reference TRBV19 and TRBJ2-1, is DGGITQSPKYLFRKEGQNVTLSCEQNLNHDAMYWYRQDPGQGLRLIYYSQIVNDFQKGDIAEGYSVSREKKESFPLTVTSAQKNPTAFYLCASSIPKTTEQFFGPGTRLTVL.

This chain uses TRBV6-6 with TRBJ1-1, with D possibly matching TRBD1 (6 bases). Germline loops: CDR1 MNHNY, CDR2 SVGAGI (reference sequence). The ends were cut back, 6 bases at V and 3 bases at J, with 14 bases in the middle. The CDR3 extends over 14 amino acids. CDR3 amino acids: CASRTGTPDTEAFF. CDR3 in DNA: TGTGCCAGCAGAACCGGGACACCAGACACTGAAGCTTTCTTT.

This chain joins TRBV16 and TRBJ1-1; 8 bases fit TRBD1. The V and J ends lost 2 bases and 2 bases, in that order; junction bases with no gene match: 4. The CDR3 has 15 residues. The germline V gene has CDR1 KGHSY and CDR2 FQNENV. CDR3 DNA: TGTGCCAGCAGCCAAGCTGGACAGGGAAACACTGAAGCTTTCTTT. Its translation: CASSQAGQGNTEAFF.

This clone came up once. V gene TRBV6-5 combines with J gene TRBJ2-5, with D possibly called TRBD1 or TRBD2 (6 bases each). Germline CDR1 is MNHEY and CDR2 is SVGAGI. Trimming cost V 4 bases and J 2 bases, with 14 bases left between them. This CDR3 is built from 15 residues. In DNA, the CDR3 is TGTGCCAGCAGTTTTGACCAGGGGAGGCAAGAGACCCAGTACTTC. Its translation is CASSFDQGRQETQYF.

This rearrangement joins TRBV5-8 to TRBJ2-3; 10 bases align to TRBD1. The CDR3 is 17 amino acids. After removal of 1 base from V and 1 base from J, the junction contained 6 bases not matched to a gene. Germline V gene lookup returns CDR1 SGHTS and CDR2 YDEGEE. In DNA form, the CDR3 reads TGTGCCAGCAGCTTGAGTCGTGACAGGGGGCGCACAGATACGCAGTATTTT. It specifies CASSLSRDRGRTDTQYF.

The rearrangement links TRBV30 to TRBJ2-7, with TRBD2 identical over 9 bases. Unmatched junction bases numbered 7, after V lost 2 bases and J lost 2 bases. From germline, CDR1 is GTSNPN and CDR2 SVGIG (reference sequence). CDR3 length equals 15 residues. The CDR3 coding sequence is TGTGCCTGGAGTCAGCTTAGCGGGAGACCCTACGAGCAGTACTTC. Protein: CAWSQLSGRPYEQYF.